Presented here are 30 T cell receptor beta chains from one specimen sequenced in a study of T cells in Graves' hyperthyroidism and ophthalmopathy. Researchers took RNA transcripts and amplified the TCR beta CDR3 regions from them. The HTBI set primed first-round TCR CDR3 RT-PCR. TCRdb re-called the multiplex PCR reads with MiXCR, one entry per CDR3 protein. The sample records some 560,000 distinct CDR3 sequences, 15% to 19% being singletons. The material sequenced was blood. Receptors originate from a woman aged 25 to 39 with Graves' hyperthyroidism.

This clonotype was recorded many times. The rearrangement joins TRBV3-1 to TRBJ2-4; D perhaps matches TRBD2 (6 bases). Per germline, CDR1 LGHDT and CDR2 YNNKEL (reference sequence). The CDR3 spans 17 residues. V lost 0 bases and J lost 7, with 19 bases in between. Here the CDR3 DNA reads TGTGCCAGCAGCCAAGATGCACGTAGCGGTGGTCGGAACATTCAGTACTTC. Its protein product is CASSQDARSGGRNIQYF.

This clonotype was seen ten or more times. The CDR3 is CASSSQRGTDTQYF. As DNA, the CDR3 is TGTGCCAGCAGCTCCCAGCGGGGGACAGATACGCAGTATTTT. This rearrangement joins TRBV7-8 to TRBJ2-3; 8 bases align to TRBD2. The CDR3 loop spans 14 amino acids. The germline CDR1 and CDR2 sequences are SGHVS and FQNEAQ. Trimming at V came to 4 bases and at J to 3 bases, leaving 3 bases not matched to a gene.

The chain has TRBV19 and TRBJ2-2; maybe TRBD2 (6 bases). This CDR3 spans 15 amino acids. From germline, CDR1 is LNHDA and CDR2 SQIVND (reference sequence). V lost 0 bases, J lost 7 bases, and 12 bases lay in between. This CDR3 is CASSIDRGSSGELFF. The CDR3, as DNA: TGTGCCAGTAGTATAGATCGGGGGTCGAGCGGGGAGCTGTTTTTT.

This clonotype was counted at least ten times. This rearrangement joins TRBV6-2 or TRBV6-3 to TRBJ1-1; unclear D gene. The germline CDR1 and CDR2 sequences are MNHEY and SVGEGT. CDR3 length: 14 residues. Trimming shortened V by 6 bases and J by 0 bases, and 11 bases separated the two germline ends. Written as DNA, the CDR3 is TGTGCCAGCAGAAGAGACAACATGAACACTGAAGCTTTCTTT. Translated: CASRRDNMNTEAFF.

This clonotype was seen a few times. Just one base apart from a much larger clone, this may be a read error. V usage is TRBV7-2 and J usage is TRBJ2-6, with D tentatively TRBD1 or TRBD2 (7 bases each). The germline V gene has CDR1 SGHTA and CDR2 FQGNSA. The CDR3 spans 15 residues. As DNA, the CDR3 is TGTGCCAGCAGCTGGACGGCAGGGGGGGCCAACGTCCTGGCTTTC. Amino acid sequence: CASSWTAGGANVLAF.

The chain couples TRBV6-1 to TRBJ1-6; no definite D call. The CDR3 loop spans 12 amino acids. Trimming removed 6 bases at V and 10 bases at J, with 10 bases between. Germline V gene lookup returns CDR1 MNHNS and CDR2 SASEGT. DNA for the CDR3: TGTGCCAGCAGACCCACGTGGTCACCCCTCCACTTT. It yields the protein CASRPTWSPLHF.

The gene calls are TRBV27 and TRBJ2-1; a possible D gene is TRBD2 (6 bases). Germline V lookup: CDR1 MNHEY, CDR2 SMNVEV (reference sequence). The CDR3 covers 13 residues. V shed 2 bases and J shed 7 bases, with 9 bases lying between them. In DNA, the CDR3 is TGTGCCAGCAGTTTAACGGGACTGAATGAGCAGTTCTTC. It encodes CASSLTGLNEQFF.

In its sample, this clonotype was seen a few times. The V gene is TRBV7-6, the J gene TRBJ1-6; D is unclear. The CDR3 covers 16 residues. Germline CDR1 reads SGHVS; CDR2 reads FNYEAQ. Trimming left V 5 bases short and J 7 bases short, with 18 bases between. In DNA form, the CDR3 reads TGTGCCAGCAGCCCACTCCCGGGCCTGGGGAATTCACCCCTCCACTTT. Translation: CASSPLPGLGNSPLHF.

This clonotype was observed a handful of times. V and J are TRBV27 and TRBJ1-5; 10 positions match TRBD1. The V gene's germline CDR1 is MNHEY and CDR2 SMNVEV (reference sequence). V lost 10 bases and J lost 5; bases outside the gene matches: 8. The length of the CDR3 is 14 residues. In DNA form, the CDR3 reads TGTGCCACCTCGGACAGGGGGAATCATCAGCCCCAGCATTTT. Translated, it gives CATSDRGNHQPQHF.

At least ten counts were recorded for this clonotype. The rearrangement joins TRBV11-1 to TRBJ2-3, with TRBD2 as a possible D gene (6 bases). Germline values: CDR1 SGHAT, CDR2 FQDESV (reference sequence). The V gene lost 4 bases and the J gene lost 1 base, with 24 bases spanning the gap. This CDR3 comprises 19 residues. The CDR3 reads CASSSGGSGLFGGTDTQYF. CDR3 sequence (DNA): TGTGCCAGCAGCTCCGGAGGTAGCGGCCTATTCGGGGGCACAGATACGCAGTATTTT. Looking up the rest from reference TRBV11-1 and TRBJ2-3 gives the full variable domain: EAEVAQSPRYKITEKSQAVAFWCDPISGHATLYWYRQILGQGPELLVQFQDESVVDDSQLPKDRFSAERLKGVDSTLKIQPAELGDSAMYLCASSSGGSGLFGGTDTQYFGPGTRLTVL.

The rearrangement links TRBV18 to TRBJ2-1; perhaps D is TRBD1 or TRBD2 (5 bases each). The germline V gene encodes CDR1 KGHSH and CDR2 LQKENI. Trimming stripped 2 bases from V and 7 bases from J, with 24 bases between. CDR3 length: 18 amino acids. CDR3 loop: CASSPRSSLGTLVNEQFF. The CDR3 nucleotides are TGTGCCAGCTCACCAAGGTCGTCCCTAGGGACCTTAGTGAATGAGCAGTTCTTC.

This sequence joins TRBV7-3 and TRBJ2-1, with TRBD2 identical over 14 bases. The J segment lost 6 bases and the V segment lost 5 bases, leaving 6 bases of the junction unmatched. Looked up from germline, CDR1 is SGHTA and CDR2 is FQGTGA. This CDR3 region has 16 residues. As DNA, the CDR3 is TGTGCCAGCAGCCCGGGACTAGCGGGAGCGGGCAATGAGCAGTTCTTC. Its translation: CASSPGLAGAGNEQFF.

The chain couples TRBV29-1 to TRBJ2-7; D might be TRBD2 (6 bases). The CDR3 length is 12 residues. From germline, CDR1 is SQVTM and CDR2 ANQGSEA. Trimming shortened V by 7 bases and J by 2 bases, and 12 bases separated the two germline ends. The CDR3, as DNA: TGCAGCGGGGGGGACTTAGCCTACGAGCAGTACTTC. It codes for CSGGDLAYEQYF.

This clonotype was counted ten times or more. This chain joins TRBV5-1 and TRBJ1-3; D gene unclear. V gave up 0 bases and J gave up 0 bases, with 7 bases separating them. The CDR3 consists of 15 residues. Germline V gene lookup returns CDR1 SGHRS and CDR2 YFSETQ. Written as DNA, the CDR3 is TGCGCCAGCAGCTTGGTTGGGGACTCTGGAAACACCATATATTTT. Residues: CASSLVGDSGNTIYF.

This clonotype was picked up a small number of times. This chain joins TRBV19 and TRBJ2-1; 9 bases map to TRBD1. Germline loops: CDR1 LNHDA, CDR2 SQIVND (reference sequence). Trimming at V came to 6 bases and at J to 7 bases, leaving 22 bases not matched to a gene. CDR3 length: 19 amino acids. CDR3 residues: CASSDTGGVLAGHDNEQFF. CDR3 sequence (DNA): TGTGCCAGTAGCGACACAGGGGGCGTTCTTGCGGGACATGATAATGAGCAGTTCTTC.

This clonotype was observed many times. The chain is built from TRBV28 and TRBJ2-5; 9 nucleotides match TRBD1. Germline V gives CDR1 MDHEN, CDR2 SYDVKM. The CDR3 extends over 15 amino acids. The V and J ends lost 6 bases and 3 bases, in that order; junction bases with no gene match: 8. The CDR3 here is CASRRTGDQKETQYF. DNA of the CDR3: TGTGCCAGCAGAAGGACAGGGGACCAAAAAGAGACCCAGTACTTC.

Turning to this clonotype: A much larger clone lies a single base off, so this may be a read error. The chain recombines TRBV12-3 or TRBV12-4 with TRBJ2-1, with TRBD2 matching 7 bases. The junction had 6 bases not matched to a gene; V was cut back by 3 bases and J by 10 bases. The CDR3 is made up of 13 amino acids. The CDR3 DNA is TGTGCCAGCAGTTTGGGGACTACGTCCGAGCAGTTCTTC. Its protein product is CASSLGTTSEQFF.

This clonotype was observed at least ten times. The chain recombines TRBV27 with TRBJ2-7; 13 nucleotides align to TRBD2. CDR1 is MNHEY, CDR2 SMNVEV, per germline (reference sequence). The length of the CDR3 is 17 residues. Germline trimming cut 5 bases from V and 1 base from J; bases unmatched to any gene: 8. CDR3 protein: CASSPPTLAGGSYEQYF. CDR3 bases: TGTGCCAGCAGTCCCCCGACACTAGCGGGAGGGTCCTACGAGCAGTACTTC.

This clonotype showed up many times. The chain uses TRBV13 and TRBJ2-1, with D possibly matching TRBD1 (5 bases). V was clipped by 4 bases and J by 1 base, with 11 bases between them. Looked up from germline, CDR1 is PRHDT and CDR2 is FYEKMQ (reference sequence). The CDR3 has 15 amino acids. The CDR3: CASSSDRESYNEQFF. CDR3 DNA: TGTGCCAGCAGCTCAGACAGAGAGTCCTACAATGAGCAGTTCTTC.

This clonotype was observed a handful of times. The V call is TRBV20-1, the J call TRBJ2-1, with TRBD1 identical over 8 bases. The CDR3 extends over 14 amino acids. Germline loops: CDR1 DFQATT, CDR2 SNEGSKA (reference sequence). CDR3 sequence reads: CSATGTGIYNEQFF. The CDR3 DNA reads TGCAGCGCGACCGGGACAGGCATCTACAATGAGCAGTTCTTC.

This clonotype has at least ten counts. The chain joins TRBV12-3 or TRBV12-4 to TRBJ1-6, with 8 bases fitting TRBD1. The junction had 7 bases not matched to a gene; V was cut back by 6 bases and J by 9 bases. This CDR3 contains 14 residues. CDR3 in DNA: TGTGCCAGCAGCCCCGACAGGGGTGCTTCACCCCTCCACTTT. Encoded protein: CASSPDRGASPLHF.

This clonotype showed up just a few times. This chain uses TRBV7-3 with TRBJ2-2, with D perhaps matching TRBD2 (6 bases). The length of the CDR3 is 15 residues. V lost 4 bases and J 6 bases, leaving 15 bases between the germline ends. Germline-derived CDR1 and CDR2 are SGHTA and FQGTGA. DNA of the CDR3: TGTGCCAGCAGCTCGGGGCGGGGAACAGCCGGGGAGCTGTTTTTT. It codes for CASSSGRGTAGELFF.

The chain couples TRBV6-5 to TRBJ1-2, with D unresolved. Trimming cost V 2 bases and J 3 bases, with 10 bases left between them. Per the germline V gene, CDR1 is MNHEY and CDR2 is SVGAGI. This CDR3 comprises 14 residues. The chain's CDR3 is CASSYTPRYYGYTF. The DNA of the CDR3 is TGTGCCAGCAGTTACACACCGAGATACTATGGCTACACCTTC.

This clonotype was seen repeatedly, ten times or more. The chain has TRBV5-8 and TRBJ1-6, with D possibly TRBD1 on 6 matching bases. CDR1 is SGHTS, CDR2 YDEGEE, per germline. Trimming left V 0 bases short and J 8 bases short, with 15 bases between. This CDR3 contains 16 residues. The CDR3 nucleotides are TGTGCCAGCAGCTTGGATGCAGGGGTATGGGATTCACCCCTCCACTTT. This encodes CASSLDAGVWDSPLHF.

The chain links TRBV4-2 to TRBJ2-2, with 14 nucleotides matching TRBD2. The CDR3 runs to 22 residues. Trimming removed 1 base from V and 3 bases from J; junction bases left unmatched: 16. Germline CDR1 reads LGHNA; CDR2 reads YNFKEQ. CDR3 DNA sequence: TGTGCCAGCAGCCAAGGAGTTAACGGGGGACTAGCGGGAGACTTGGACACCGGGGAGCTGTTTTTT. Residues: CASSQGVNGGLAGDLDTGELFF.

The table lists this clonotype with many counts. V usage is TRBV6-1 and J usage is TRBJ1-1, with 7 bases aligning to TRBD1. CDR3 length: 13 residues. J gave up 3 bases and V 8 bases, and 6 bases lay outside the gene matches. Germline CDR1 is MNHNS and CDR2 is SASEGT. The CDR3 loop reads CASVRQGYTEAFF. CDR3 in DNA: TGTGCCAGCGTAAGACAGGGATACACTGAAGCTTTCTTT.

A remark on this clonotype: A much larger clone is a single base away; this may be a read error. This chain connects TRBV30 to TRBJ2-7, with D maybe TRBD2 (5 bases). There are 13 residues in the CDR3. Trimming took 1 base from V and 5 from J, leaving 12 bases between them. The V gene's germline CDR1 is GTSNPN and CDR2 SVGIG (reference sequence). The CDR3 DNA reads as TGTGCCTGGAGTGATCTAGCTAAGGACGAGCAGTACTTC. The encoded protein is CAWSDLAKDEQYF.

CDR3 sequence reads: CASSLFAGGHYEQYF. Here the CDR3 DNA reads TGTGCCAGCAGTTTATTTGCGGGAGGCCACTACGAGCAGTACTTC. The chain uses TRBV12-3 or TRBV12-4 and TRBJ2-7, with 8 bases identical to TRBD2. The length of the CDR3 is 15 residues. V dropped 2 bases and J dropped 3; count of bases not matched to a gene: 6.

At least ten counts were recorded for this clonotype. The rearrangement uses TRBV5-1 and TRBJ2-1, with 10 positions matching TRBD1. J gave up 6 bases and V 4 bases, and 4 bases lay outside the gene matches. The CDR3 loop spans 14 amino acids. CDR1 is SGHRS, CDR2 YFSETQ, per germline. The CDR3 nucleotides are TGCGCCAGCAGCGAGGGACAGGGGTTCAATGAGCAGTTCTTC. Amino acid sequence: CASSEGQGFNEQFF.

The chain is built from TRBV27 and TRBJ2-1; D ambiguous. The CDR3 consists of 16 residues. The V gene lost 0 bases and the J gene lost 0 bases, with 9 bases spanning the gap. Germline loops: CDR1 MNHEY, CDR2 SMNVEV (reference sequence). CDR3 region: CASSLSWLSSYNEQFF. CDR3 bases: TGTGCCAGCAGTTTATCATGGCTGAGCTCCTACAATGAGCAGTTCTTC.